Presented here are 28 T cell receptor beta chains from one specimen sequenced in a study of T cell changes during pregnancy in multiple sclerosis. Measured with immunoSEQ multiplex PCR; TCRdb has only the in-frame clones, and not every one. The data show fewer than 140,000 clones, 91% seen once. The sequences come from peripheral blood, collected before pregnancy. These receptors were taken from a female donor with multiple sclerosis, enrolled in a pregnancy study.

This chain uses TRBV27 with TRBJ2-3, with a tentative D call TRBD1 (7 bases). V shed 6 bases and J shed 4 bases, with 17 bases lying between them. This CDR3 region has 15 residues. Germline V gives CDR1 MNHEY, CDR2 SMNVEV (reference sequence). The CDR3 here is CASRILGGGADTQYF. CDR3 sequence (DNA): TGTGCCAGCAGAATTTTAGGAGGGGGCGCAGATACGCAGTATTTT.

The rearrangement joins TRBV14 to TRBJ2-5; D unresolved. Germline V gene sequence: CDR1 SGHDN, CDR2 FVKESK. There are 12 residues in the CDR3. V lost 1 base and J lost 7, with 7 bases in between. The DNA of the CDR3 is TGTGCCAGCAGCCAAGGGCTTGGGACCCAGTACTTC. It encodes CASSQGLGTQYF.

The rearrangement joins TRBV14 to TRBJ1-2, with 7 bases lining up with TRBD1. The CDR3 is 16 amino acids. Germline lookup yields CDR1 SGHDN and CDR2 FVKESK. J lost 2 bases, V lost 0 bases, and 6 bases had no gene match. In nucleotides, the CDR3 is TGTGCCAGCAGCCAAGATCTCGGCAGGGGGAACTATGGCTACACCTTC. The encoded protein is CASSQDLGRGNYGYTF.

This rearrangement joins TRBV19 to TRBJ1-2; TRBD1 aligns across 11 bases. This CDR3 has 14 amino acids. Trimming removed 4 bases from V and 4 bases from J; junction bases left unmatched: 2. The germline CDR1 and CDR2 sequences are LNHDA and SQIVND (reference sequence). CDR3 in DNA: TGTGCCAGTAGTAGGACAGGGGGCGCCTATGGCTACACCTTC. Translated, it gives CASSRTGGAYGYTF.

The gene calls are TRBV7-2 and TRBJ2-3; 7 bases are shared with TRBD2. The J segment lost 2 bases and the V segment lost 5 bases, leaving 7 bases of the junction unmatched. Germline V gene data show CDR1 as SGHTA and CDR2 as FQGNSA. CDR3 length: 15 residues. The CDR3 sequence: CASSPSGGATDTQYF. In DNA, the CDR3 is TGTGCCAGCAGCCCCTCGGGGGGAGCCACAGATACGCAGTATTTT. The full variable domain, rest sourced from reference TRBV7-2 and TRBJ2-3, is GAGVSQSPSNKVTEKGKDVELRCDPISGHTALYWYRQSLGQGLEFLIYFQGNSAPDKSGLPSDRFSAERTGGSVSTLTIQRTQQEDSAVYLCASSPSGGATDTQYFGPGTRLTVL.

The rearrangement uses TRBV15 and TRBJ2-3; 7 bases agree with TRBD2. V was clipped by 2 bases and J by 4 bases; unmatched bases: 18. In germline, CDR1 is LNHNV, CDR2 YYDKDF (reference sequence). The CDR3 has 19 amino acids. The CDR3 nucleotides are TGTGCCACCAGCAGAACAAGAGGGAGCGGGACTCTCGGGGCAGATACGCAGTATTTT. This sequence encodes CATSRTRGSGTLGADTQYF. The variable domain in full, completed from reference TRBV15 and TRBJ2-3, reads DAMVIQNPRYQVTQFGKPVTLSCSQTLNHNVMYWYQQKSSQAPKLLFHYYDKDFNNEADTPDNFQSRRPNTSFCFLDIRSPGLGDTAMYLCATSRTRGSGTLGADTQYFGPGTRLTVL.

In this sample, this clone turned up once. The rearrangement joins TRBV7-2 to TRBJ2-7; weak D call: TRBD2 (5 bases). Trimming took off 5 bases at V and 3 bases at J, with 17 bases between the two ends. Germline V gene data show CDR1 as SGHTA and CDR2 as FQGNSA. The length of the CDR3 is 15 residues. The CDR3 DNA reads TGTGCCAGCAGCCCCCCCGTGGGAGTCTTCTACGAGCAGTACTTC. Translated, it gives CASSPPVGVFYEQYF.

The chain uses TRBV4-3 and TRBJ1-2, with 9 positions matching TRBD1. This CDR3 spans 16 amino acids. The junction had 10 bases not matched to a gene; V was cut back by 1 base and J by 7 bases. In germline, CDR1 is LGHNA, CDR2 YSLEER. The CDR3 DNA reads TGCGCCAGCAGCCAAGGACAGGGGGTTGATAGAGGTGGCTACACCTTC. Its protein product is CASSQGQGVDRGGYTF.

The chain links TRBV5-5 to TRBJ2-4; D possibly corresponds to TRBD1 (6 bases). Germline CDR1 and CDR2: SGHKS and YYEKEE (reference sequence). V lost 0 bases, J lost 8 bases, and 6 bases lay in between. This CDR3 region has 12 residues. The CDR3 sequence is CASSLDRDIQYF. The CDR3 DNA reads as TGTGCCAGCAGCTTGGACAGGGACATTCAGTACTTC.

CDR3: CATSQETQYF. The CDR3, as DNA: TGTGCCACCTCCCAAGAGACCCAGTACTTC. V gene TRBV25-1 combines with J gene TRBJ2-5; D remains ambiguous. This CDR3 has 10 amino acids. Germline V gene sequence: CDR1 MGHDK, CDR2 SYGVNS. The V end was cut by 10 bases, the J end by 1 base, with 4 bases between.

This chain links TRBV7-2 with TRBJ2-2; D perhaps matches TRBD2 (5 bases). Germline CDR1 is SGHTA and CDR2 is FQGNSA. V lost 2 bases, J lost 0 bases, and 10 bases lay in between. This CDR3 spans 16 amino acids. CDR3 nucleotide sequence: TGTGCCAGCAGCTTATTCGGGATCGCGAACACCGGGGAGCTGTTTTTT. Its translation: CASSLFGIANTGELFF. Supplemented by reference TRBV7-2 and TRBJ2-2, the full variable domain reads GAGVSQSPSNKVTEKGKDVELRCDPISGHTALYWYRQSLGQGLEFLIYFQGNSAPDKSGLPSDRFSAERTGGSVSTLTIQRTQQEDSAVYLCASSLFGIANTGELFFGEGSRLTVL.

The chain has TRBV9 and TRBJ1-2, with no clear D. The CDR3 has 12 amino acids. The germline gives CDR1 SGDLS, CDR2 YYNGEE. The ends were cut back, 2 bases at V and 8 bases at J, with 10 bases in the middle. This CDR3 reads CASSVAAGGYTF. The CDR3 DNA reads TGTGCCAGCAGCGTGGCCGCCGGGGGCTACACCTTC.

V gene TRBV7-2 combines with J gene TRBJ1-1; 7 positions match TRBD1. V dropped 6 bases and J dropped 3; count of bases not matched to a gene: 4. The CDR3 extends over 13 amino acids. Germline CDR1 reads SGHTA; CDR2 reads FQGNSA. The CDR3 loop is CASSYQGDTEAFF. DNA of the CDR3: TGTGCCAGCAGTTACCAGGGGGACACTGAAGCTTTCTTT.

The chain uses TRBV7-3 and TRBJ2-3, with D uncertain. There are 15 residues in the CDR3. The germline V gene encodes CDR1 SGHTA and CDR2 FQGTGA. The V gene lost 3 bases and the J gene lost 1 base, with 11 bases spanning the gap. This CDR3 reads CASSFSRSGTDTQYF. CDR3 bases: TGTGCCAGCAGCTTTAGTCGATCCGGCACAGATACGCAGTATTTT.

In the case of this clone: Other DNA sequences of this sample code for an identical CDR3. The chain uses TRBV7-2 and TRBJ2-3; TRBD2 is a possible D gene (5 bases). CDR1 and CDR2 (germline): SGHTA, FQGNSA. This CDR3 is built from 15 residues. Trimming shortened V by 1 base and J by 2 bases, and 10 bases separated the two germline ends. DNA for the CDR3: TGTGCCAGCAGCTTAGTGGGCGGGTCCACAGATACGCAGTATTTT. Translation gives CASSLVGGSTDTQYF.

In its sample, this clone was seen once. The CDR3, as DNA: TGTGCCAGCAGCCAACGGGACTATGGCTACACCTTC. The encoded protein is CASSQRDYGYTF. V is TRBV11-1 and J is TRBJ1-2, with no clear D. This CDR3 has 12 amino acids. V lost 5 bases and J lost 3, with 7 bases in between. CDR1 and CDR2 (germline): SGHAT, FQDESV (reference sequence).

The chain has TRBV6-1 and TRBJ2-7; no clear D. The CDR3 runs to 13 residues. V gave up 2 bases and J gave up 6 bases, with 11 bases separating them. Germline assignment: CDR1 MNHNS and CDR2 SASEGT. The CDR3 is CASSEKVAIEQYF. DNA for the CDR3: TGTGCCAGCAGTGAAAAAGTCGCGATCGAGCAGTACTTC.

The chain uses TRBV7-8 and TRBJ2-3; the match to TRBD2 covers 9 bases. This CDR3 is built from 18 residues. Looked up from germline, CDR1 is SGHVS and CDR2 is FQNEAQ. V lost 5 bases, J lost 2 bases, and 14 bases stayed unmatched. DNA for the CDR3: TGTGCCAGCAGCCGGACCACCGGGACTAGCATCGTCACAGATACGCAGTATTTT. It codes for CASSRTTGTSIVTDTQYF.

The genes are TRBV11-3 and TRBJ2-3; TRBD2 matches at 8 bases. Germline lookup yields CDR1 SGHNT and CDR2 YENEEA. The V segment lost 5 bases and the J segment 3 bases; nucleotides outside the gene matches: 7. The CDR3 has 15 residues. DNA of the CDR3: TGTGCCAGCAGCCTAAGCGGGAGTCTGACAGATACGCAGTATTTT. It is translated as CASSLSGSLTDTQYF.

The chain employs TRBV29-1 and TRBJ1-1, with D unclear. With 4 bases removed from V and 3 bases from J, the gap between germline ends came to 6 bases. CDR3 length: 11 amino acids. Germline assignment: CDR1 SQVTM and CDR2 ANQGSEA. The CDR3 is CSVVGDTEAFF. CDR3 nucleotides: TGCAGCGTTGTGGGAGACACTGAAGCTTTCTTT.

The rearrangement joins TRBV7-8 to TRBJ2-1; tentative D call: TRBD2 (5 bases). The germline V gene has CDR1 SGHVS and CDR2 FQNEAQ. Trimming shortened V by 7 bases and J by 6 bases, and 13 bases separated the two germline ends. The CDR3 loop spans 13 amino acids. CDR3 sequence reads: CASMRTARNEQFF. CDR3 nucleotides: TGTGCCAGCATGAGGACTGCGCGCAATGAGCAGTTCTTC.

J is TRBJ2-7 and V is TRBV9; D is uncertain. Germline CDR1 and CDR2: SGDLS and YYNGEE. CDR3 length equals 13 residues. The ends were cut back, 0 bases at V and 2 bases at J, with 6 bases in the middle. CDR3 region: CASSVGSAYEQYF. The CDR3 bases are TGTGCCAGCAGCGTAGGCAGCGCCTACGAGCAGTACTTC.

The chain recombines TRBV10-3 with TRBJ2-3; 7 bases fit TRBD1. The germline CDR1 and CDR2 sequences are ENHRY and SYGVKD. The CDR3 length is 12 residues. Losses at the gene ends were 11 bases for V and 1 base for J; bases not matched to a gene: 3. CDR3: CAAQGGTDTQYF. The CDR3 region has the DNA TGTGCCGCGCAGGGGGGCACAGATACGCAGTATTTT.

This clone occurred once. The chain employs TRBV11-3 and TRBJ2-1; D ambiguous. Trimming removed 2 bases at V and 5 bases at J, with 4 bases between. Germline V gene sequence: CDR1 SGHNT, CDR2 YENEEA. The CDR3 contains 12 residues. This chain's CDR3 is CASSLINNEQFF. CDR3 DNA: TGTGCCAGCAGCTTAATAAACAATGAGCAGTTCTTC.

This CDR3 is CASRLDWSSYEQYF. The DNA of the CDR3 is TGTGCCAGCAGACTAGACTGGAGCTCCTACGAGCAGTACTTC. This chain connects TRBV27 to TRBJ2-7, with D possibly matching TRBD2 (5 bases). CDR3 length: 14 residues. V was cut by 6 bases and J by 0 bases, with 12 bases left in between. Germline V CDR1 and CDR2: MNHEY, SMNVEV (reference sequence).

The CDR3 is CASSPIDKNYGYTF. The CDR3 nucleotides are TGTGCCAGCAGTCCTATTGACAAGAACTATGGCTACACCTTC. V usage is TRBV28 and J usage is TRBJ1-2; D remains ambiguous. CDR3 length equals 14 residues. With 5 bases removed from V and 2 bases from J, the gap between germline ends came to 12 bases. In germline, CDR1 is MDHEN, CDR2 SYDVKM.

This chain links TRBV19 with TRBJ2-5, with TRBD2 as a possible D gene (6 bases). TRBJ2-7 matches the DNA end more closely, so the J call is doubtful. Germline V CDR1 and CDR2: LNHDA, SQIVND (reference sequence). CDR3 length equals 14 residues. The CDR3 loop reads CASSIGGDRYEQYF. In nucleotides, the CDR3 is TGTGCCAGTAGTATAGGGGGGGATCGCTACGAGCAGTACTTC.

This chain joins TRBV18 and TRBJ2-2; D is possibly TRBD2 (5 bases). Per the germline V gene, CDR1 is KGHSH and CDR2 is LQKENI. CDR3 size: 15 residues. Trimming shortened V by 0 bases and J by 2 bases, and 7 bases separated the two germline ends. CDR3 in amino acids: CASSPPRANTGELFF. The CDR3 DNA follows: TGTGCCAGCTCACCACCGAGGGCAAACACCGGGGAGCTGTTTTTT. Complete variable domain (other parts from reference TRBV18 and TRBJ2-2): NAGVMQNPRHLVRRRGQEARLRCSPMKGHSHVYWYRQLPEEGLKFMVYLQKENIIDESGMPKERFSAEFPKEGPSILRIQQVVRGDSAAYFCASSPPRANTGELFFGEGSRLTVL.